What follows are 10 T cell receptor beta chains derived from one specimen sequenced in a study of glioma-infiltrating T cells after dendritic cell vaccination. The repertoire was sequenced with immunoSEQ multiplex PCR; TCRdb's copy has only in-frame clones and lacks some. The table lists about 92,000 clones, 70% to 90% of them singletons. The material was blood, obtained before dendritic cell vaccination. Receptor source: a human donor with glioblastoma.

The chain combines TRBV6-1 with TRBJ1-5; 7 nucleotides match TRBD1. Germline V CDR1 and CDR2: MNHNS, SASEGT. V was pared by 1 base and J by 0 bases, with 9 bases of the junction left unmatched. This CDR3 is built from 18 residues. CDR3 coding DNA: TGTGCCAGCAGTGAAGGGGAAACAGGGGCTTATAGCAATCAGCCCCAGCATTTT. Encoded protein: CASSEGETGAYSNQPQHF.

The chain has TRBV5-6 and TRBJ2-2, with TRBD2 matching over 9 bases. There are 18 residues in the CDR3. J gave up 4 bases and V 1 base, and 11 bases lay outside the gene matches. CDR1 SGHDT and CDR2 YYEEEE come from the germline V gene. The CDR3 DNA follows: TGTGCCAGCAGCTTGCTATTTTTTGAGACTAGCGGCACCGGGGAGCTGTTTTTT. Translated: CASSLLFFETSGTGELFF.

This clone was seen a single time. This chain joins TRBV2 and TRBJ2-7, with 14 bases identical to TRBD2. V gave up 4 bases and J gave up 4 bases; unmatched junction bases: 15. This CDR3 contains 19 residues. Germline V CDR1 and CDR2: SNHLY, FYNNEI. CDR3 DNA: TGTGCCAGCAGTGGATCCTCTCGACTAGCGGGAGGGGATAGTTACGAGCAGTACTTC. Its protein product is CASSGSSRLAGGDSYEQYF. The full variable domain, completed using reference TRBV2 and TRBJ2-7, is EPEVTQTPSHQVTQMGQEVILRCVPISNHLYFYWYRQILGQKVEFLVSFYNNEISEKSEIFDDQFSVERPDGSNFTLKIRSTKLEDSAMYFCASSGSSRLAGGDSYEQYFGPGTRLTVT.

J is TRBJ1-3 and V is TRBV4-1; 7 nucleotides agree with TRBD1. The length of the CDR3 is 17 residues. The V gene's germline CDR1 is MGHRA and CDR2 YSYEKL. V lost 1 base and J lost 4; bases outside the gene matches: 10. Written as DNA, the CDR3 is TGCGCCAGCAGCCAAGGACAGGGCCCTTTTATAGGAAACACCATATATTTT. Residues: CASSQGQGPFIGNTIYF.

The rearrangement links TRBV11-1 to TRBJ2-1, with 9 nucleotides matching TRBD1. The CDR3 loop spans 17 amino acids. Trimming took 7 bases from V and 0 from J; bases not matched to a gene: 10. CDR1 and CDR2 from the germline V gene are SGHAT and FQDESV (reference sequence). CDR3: CASTVGQGKSSYNEQFF. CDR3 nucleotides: TGTGCCAGCACCGTAGGACAGGGGAAATCCTCCTACAATGAGCAGTTCTTC.

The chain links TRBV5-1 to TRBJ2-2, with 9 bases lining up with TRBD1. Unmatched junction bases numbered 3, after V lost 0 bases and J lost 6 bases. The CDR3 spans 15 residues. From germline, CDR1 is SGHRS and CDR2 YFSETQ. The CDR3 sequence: CASSLDRGLSGELFF. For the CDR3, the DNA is TGCGCCAGCAGCTTGGACAGGGGGCTCTCCGGGGAGCTGTTTTTT. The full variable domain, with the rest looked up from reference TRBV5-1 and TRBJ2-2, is KAGVTQTPRYLIKTRGQQVTLSCSPISGHRSVSWYQQTPGQGLQFLFEYFSETQRNKGNFPGRFSGRQFSNSRSEMNVSTLELGDSALYLCASSLDRGLSGELFFGEGSRLTVL.

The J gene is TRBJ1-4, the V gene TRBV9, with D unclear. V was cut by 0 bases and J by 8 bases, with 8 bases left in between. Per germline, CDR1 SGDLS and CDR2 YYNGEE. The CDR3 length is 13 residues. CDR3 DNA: TGTGCCAGCAGCGTAGGAGAATTCGAAAAACTGTTTTTT. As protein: CASSVGEFEKLFF.

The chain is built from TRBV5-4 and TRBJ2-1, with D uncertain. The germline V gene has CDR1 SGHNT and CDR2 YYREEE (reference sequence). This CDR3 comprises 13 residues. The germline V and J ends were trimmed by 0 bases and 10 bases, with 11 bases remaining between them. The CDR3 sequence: CASSLAETWEQFF. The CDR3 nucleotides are TGTGCCAGCAGCTTGGCAGAGACTTGGGAGCAGTTCTTC.

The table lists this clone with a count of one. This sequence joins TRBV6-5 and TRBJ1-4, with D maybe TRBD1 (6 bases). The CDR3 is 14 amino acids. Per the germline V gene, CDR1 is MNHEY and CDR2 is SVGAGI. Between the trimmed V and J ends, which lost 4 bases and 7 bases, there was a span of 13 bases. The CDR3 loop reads CASSLGQGSEKLFF. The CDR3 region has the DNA TGTGCCAGCAGTTTGGGGCAGGGGTCTGAAAAACTGTTTTTT.

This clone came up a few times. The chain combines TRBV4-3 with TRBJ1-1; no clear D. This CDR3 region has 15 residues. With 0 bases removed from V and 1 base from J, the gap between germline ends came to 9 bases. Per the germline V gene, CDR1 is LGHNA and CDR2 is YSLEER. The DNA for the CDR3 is TGCGCCAGCAGCCAAGAAGCAATCCCGAACACTGAAGCTTTCTTT. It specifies CASSQEAIPNTEAFF.